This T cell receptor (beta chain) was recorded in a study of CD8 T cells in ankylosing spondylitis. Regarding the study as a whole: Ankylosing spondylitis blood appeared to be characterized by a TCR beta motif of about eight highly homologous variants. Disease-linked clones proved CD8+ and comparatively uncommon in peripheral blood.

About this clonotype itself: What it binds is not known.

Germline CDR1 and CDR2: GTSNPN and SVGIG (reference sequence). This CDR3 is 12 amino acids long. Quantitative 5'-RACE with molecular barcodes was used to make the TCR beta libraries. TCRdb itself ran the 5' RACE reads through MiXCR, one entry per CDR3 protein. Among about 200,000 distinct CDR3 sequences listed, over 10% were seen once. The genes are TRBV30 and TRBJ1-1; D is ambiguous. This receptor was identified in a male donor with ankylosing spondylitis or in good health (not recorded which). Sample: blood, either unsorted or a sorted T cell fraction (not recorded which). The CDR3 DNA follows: TGTGCTGCGGCACCTGCGAACACTGAAGCTTTCTTT. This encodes CAAAPANTEAFF.